This T cell receptor beta chain was sequenced during a study of T cell changes during pregnancy in multiple sclerosis. The CDR3 has 15 residues. The germline V gene encodes CDR1 SGHRS and CDR2 YFSETQ. V dropped 4 bases and J dropped 1; count of bases not matched to a gene: 5. Only in-frame clones appear in the TCRdb table, and some are missing; sequencing was by immunoSEQ multiplex PCR. The sample contains about 83,000 clones, about 95% of which appear only once. V usage is TRBV5-1 and J usage is TRBJ1-1; 9 bases are shared with TRBD1. The sequence was collected from a female donor with multiple sclerosis, enrolled in a pregnancy study. The source was peripheral blood, collected in the second trimester of pregnancy. CDR3 sequence: CASSEGQGTNTEAFF. The CDR3 DNA follows: TGCGCCAGCAGCGAAGGACAGGGGACGAACACTGAAGCTTTCTTT.